This TCR beta chain was found in a study of identical twins (dated by TCRdb to 2016 to 2017). At the level of the whole study: The study deep-sequenced TCR alpha and beta repertoires from monozygotic twins, unrelated adults of various ages and cord blood to test whether fetal clonotypes persist. To rule out contamination, the twin experiments were replicated at different times with different library preparation protocols. Here is what the overall study found, with its caveats: Abundant cord blood beta clonotypes had fewer insertions, young adult naive repertoires showed a similar but weaker trend, and memory repertoires showed no such trend. A weaker excess of twin sharing was found in beta out-of-frame sequences because the signal-to-noise ratio was lowered by fewer shared sequences. Out-of-frame TCR alpha sharing in monozygotic twins was systematically underestimated by recombination models, whereas sharing between unrelated individuals was in agreement with the recombination models. Conclusions relied on cross-sectional statistical analysis, since the same donors could not be followed over many years. Out-of-frame TCR alpha sequences shared between twins showed an excess of low generation-probability sequences compared with coincidental sharing between unrelated individuals. Zero-insertion analyses could be partly confounded by invariant T cells such as MAIT and iNKT, though diverse VJ usage argued against such confounding for most clonotypes.

Library preparation used 5' RACE. The run used an Illumina HiSeq 2000. A universal primer binding site was introduced by template switching, and a unique molecular identifier was present in the final cDNA, enabling accurate counting of TCR cDNA molecules. First-strand cDNA for TCR alpha and beta chains was synthesized from specific primers in the conserved constant-segment region. To control for contamination, every cDNA library was double barcoded, receiving both a SMART-Mk sample barcode and Illumina barcodes. TruSeq adapter sequences, together with Illumina sample barcodes, were added in two successive PCR steps. The TCR alpha and beta cDNA libraries were sequenced on the Illumina HiSeq platform using custom primers. In the paper's pipeline: MiGEC was used to process raw reads and extract unique molecular identifiers, and MiXCR was used to find CDR3 positions. For each individual, recombination models were inferred using an EM algorithm with the repgenHMM and IGoR tools. Shared clonotype analysis was performed with the tcR package in R, normalizing sharing by the product of cloneset sizes. Out-of-frame nonproductive sequences were analyzed to study raw recombination free of thymic and clonal selection effects. The raw public data were reprocessed by TCRdb itself: fastp quality trimming at Q25, MiXCR clonotype calling, in-frame beta chains only. Each record represents a unique CDR3 protein, reported with the most common genes and DNA among its rows. TCRdb's processing, not the study's, gives the V and J calls here. The table for this sample lists nearly 250,000 distinct CDR3 sequences; around 6.6% of them were counted only once. Roughly 3.6% of the sample goes to the ten largest clones.

Spanning cysteine to phenylalanine, the CDR3 consists of 12 amino acids. The CDR3 DNA has 36 bases and is translated from base 1. The junction shows trimming of 4 bases on V and 6 bases on J, plus 10 bases between the germline ends. CDR1 and CDR2 are read off the germline V gene as SGHRS and YFSETQ. All donors were healthy Caucasians. Three pairs of female monozygotic twins, all aged about 18 to 30 years, were included in the twin cohort. Miltenyi CD45RO+ enrichment and human naive T-cell isolation kits were used to isolate memory (CD45RO+) and naive T cells from PBMC. This clonotype was recorded at least ten times. Its antigen has not been determined. The input lacks base qualities; no much larger clone sits a single base away. The sample also formed part of further work on yellow fever vaccine responses in identical twins. The second study's paper adds: The authors reported that the T cell response to vaccination in identical twins appeared partly convergent and partly personalized. Focusing on identical twins, the study followed the T cell clones that responded to the vaccine, and did so with precision.

This receptor chain uses TRBV5-1 and TRBJ2-5; too little of a D gene remains to name it. The origin of this receptor is a woman under 30 in good health. Sequenced material: memory (CD45RO+) T cells sorted from blood. In light of the paper, this sample's cell subset or site label describes: CD45RO+ enriched T cells. The nucleotides are TGCGCCAGCAGCCAGGAAGGAAAGACCCAGTACTTC. Translated, this gives CASSQEGKTQYF.